This T cell receptor (beta chain) was identified in a study of T cells in Graves' hyperthyroidism and ophthalmopathy. Amplification targeted TCR beta CDR3 regions from RNA transcripts. TCR CDR3 regions were first amplified by RT-PCR with HTBI primers. TCRdb ran MiXCR on the multiplex PCR reads and lists one entry per CDR3 protein. The sample carries under 400,000 distinct CDR3 sequences, 15% to 17% recorded once. Trimming shortened V by 3 bases and J by 8 bases, and 12 bases separated the two germline ends. This CDR3 comprises 12 residues. CDR1 and CDR2 from the germline V gene are GTSNPN and SVGIG (reference sequence). Initially, at the first diagnosis of hyperthyroidism and before any ophthalmopathy symptoms, blood was sampled. The PBMCs had their origin in roughly 9.4 ml of fresh peripheral blood.

The chain uses TRBV30 and TRBJ2-3; D gene unclear. Sequencing used blood. The clonotype comes from a woman under 30 with Graves' hyperthyroidism that later progressed to Graves' ophthalmopathy. The CDR3 reads CAWSPPSGTQYF. CDR3 sequence (DNA): TGTGCCTGGAGCCCTCCGTCGGGTACGCAGTATTTT.